This TCR beta chain appears in the sequencing data of a study of early T cells in non-severe SARS-CoV-2 infection. Study-wide background: Sequenced bulk RNA came from whole blood that was unsorted, and chains were unpaired. Overall study results and limits: Missing private and CD4 specificities, VDJdb matching favored anti-spike CD8 responses.

The CDR3 is 14 amino acids. The germline CDR1 and CDR2 sequences are LNHDA and SQIVND (reference sequence). V lost 8 bases, J lost 6 bases, and 12 bases stayed unmatched. This clonotype was detected a few times. Its antigen is as yet unknown. TCRdb redid the calling of the 5' RACE reads with MiXCR, one entry per CDR3 protein. Seen here are 45,000 to 50,000 distinct CDR3 sequences, over 5% observed once, and the top ten hold 4.5% to 5.5%. Input material: whole blood. This chain joins TRBV19 and TRBJ2-7; 8 bases are a match to TRBD1. The sequence was collected from an adult who was a healthcare worker with PCR-confirmed SARS-CoV-2 infection or an uninfected control (not recorded which). CDR3 nucleotides: TGTGCCAGTGGCCCGACAGGGGCAGGATCCGAGCAGTACTTC. Translated: CASGPTGAGSEQYF.